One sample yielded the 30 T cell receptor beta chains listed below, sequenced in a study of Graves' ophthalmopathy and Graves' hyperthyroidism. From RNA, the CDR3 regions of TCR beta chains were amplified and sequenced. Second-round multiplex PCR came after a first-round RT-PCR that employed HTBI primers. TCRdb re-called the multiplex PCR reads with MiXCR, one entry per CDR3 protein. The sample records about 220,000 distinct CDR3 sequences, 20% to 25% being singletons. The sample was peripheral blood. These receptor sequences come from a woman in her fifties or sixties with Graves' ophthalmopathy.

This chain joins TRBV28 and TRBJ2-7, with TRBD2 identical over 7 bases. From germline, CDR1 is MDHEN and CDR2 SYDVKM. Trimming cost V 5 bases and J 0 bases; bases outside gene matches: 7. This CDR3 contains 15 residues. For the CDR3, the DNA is TGTGCCAGCAGTCCAGCGGGAACAGCCTCCTACGAGCAGTACTTC. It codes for CASSPAGTASYEQYF.

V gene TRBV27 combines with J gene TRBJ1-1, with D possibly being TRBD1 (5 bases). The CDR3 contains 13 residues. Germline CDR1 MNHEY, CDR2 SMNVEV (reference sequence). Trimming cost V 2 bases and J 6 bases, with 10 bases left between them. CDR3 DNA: TGTGCCAGCAGTTTAGGGGGGGGGGCTGAAGCTTTCTTT. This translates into CASSLGGGAEAFF.

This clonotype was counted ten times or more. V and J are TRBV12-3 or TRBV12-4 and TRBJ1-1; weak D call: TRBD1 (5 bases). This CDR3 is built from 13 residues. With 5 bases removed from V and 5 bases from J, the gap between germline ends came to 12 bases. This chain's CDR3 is CASSQQQATEAFF. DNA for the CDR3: TGTGCCAGCAGTCAACAACAGGCTACTGAAGCTTTCTTT.

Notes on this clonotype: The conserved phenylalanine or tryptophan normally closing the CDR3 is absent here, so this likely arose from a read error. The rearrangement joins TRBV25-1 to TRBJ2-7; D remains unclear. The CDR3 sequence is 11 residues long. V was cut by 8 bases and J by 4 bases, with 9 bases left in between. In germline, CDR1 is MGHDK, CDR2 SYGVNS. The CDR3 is CASGRGYEQYI. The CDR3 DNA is TGTGCCAGCGGCCGTGGGTACGAGCAGTACATC.

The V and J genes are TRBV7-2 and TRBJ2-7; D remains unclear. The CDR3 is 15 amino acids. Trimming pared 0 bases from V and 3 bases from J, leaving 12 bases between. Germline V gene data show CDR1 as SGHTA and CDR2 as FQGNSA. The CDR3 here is CASSLAQTPFYEQYF. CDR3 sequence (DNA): TGTGCCAGCAGCTTAGCCCAGACCCCCTTCTACGAGCAGTACTTC.

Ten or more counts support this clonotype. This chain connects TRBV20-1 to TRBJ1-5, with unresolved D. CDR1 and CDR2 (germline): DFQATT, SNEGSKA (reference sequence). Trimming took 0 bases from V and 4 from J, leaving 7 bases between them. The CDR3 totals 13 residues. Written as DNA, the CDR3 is TGCAGTGCTAGAGAAGGAGGTAATCAGCCCCAGCATTTT. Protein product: CSAREGGNQPQHF.

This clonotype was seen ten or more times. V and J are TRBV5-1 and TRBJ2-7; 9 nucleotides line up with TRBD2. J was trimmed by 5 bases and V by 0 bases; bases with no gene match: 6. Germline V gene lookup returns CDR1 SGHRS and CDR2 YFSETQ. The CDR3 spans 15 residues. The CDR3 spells CASSLVAGVYDEQYF. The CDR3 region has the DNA TGCGCCAGCAGCTTGGTAGCGGGAGTTTACGACGAGCAGTACTTC.

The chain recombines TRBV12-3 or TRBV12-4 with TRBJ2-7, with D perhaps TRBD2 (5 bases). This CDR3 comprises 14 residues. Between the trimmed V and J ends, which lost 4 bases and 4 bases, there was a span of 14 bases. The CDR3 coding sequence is TGTGCCAGCAGTTCCTCGACTACGAGGTACGAGCAGTACTTC. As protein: CASSSSTTRYEQYF.

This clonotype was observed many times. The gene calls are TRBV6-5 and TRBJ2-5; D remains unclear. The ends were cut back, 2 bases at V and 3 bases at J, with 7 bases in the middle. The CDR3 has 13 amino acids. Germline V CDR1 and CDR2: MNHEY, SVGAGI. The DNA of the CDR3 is TGTGCCAGCAGTTACGGCCAGAAAGAGACCCAGTACTTC. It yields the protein CASSYGQKETQYF.

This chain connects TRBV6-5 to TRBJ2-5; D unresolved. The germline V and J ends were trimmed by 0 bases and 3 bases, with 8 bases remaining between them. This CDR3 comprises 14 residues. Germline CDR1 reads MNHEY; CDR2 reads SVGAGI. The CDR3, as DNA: TGTGCCAGCAGTTACTCGCTGTCTAAAGAGACCCAGTACTTC. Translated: CASSYSLSKETQYF.

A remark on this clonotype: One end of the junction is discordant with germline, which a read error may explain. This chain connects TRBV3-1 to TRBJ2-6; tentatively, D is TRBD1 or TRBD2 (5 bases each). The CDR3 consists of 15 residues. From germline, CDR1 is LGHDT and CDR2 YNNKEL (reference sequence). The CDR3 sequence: CASTRGLGGANVLAF. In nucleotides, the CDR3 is TGTGCCAGCACGAGGGGTCTAGGTGGGGCCAACGTCCTGGCTTTC.

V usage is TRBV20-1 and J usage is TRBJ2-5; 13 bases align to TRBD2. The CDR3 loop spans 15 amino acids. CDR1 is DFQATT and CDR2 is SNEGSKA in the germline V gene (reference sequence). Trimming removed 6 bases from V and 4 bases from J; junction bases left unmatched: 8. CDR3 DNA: TGCAGTGCCACAGGACTAGCGGGAGTTAGAGAGACCCAGTACTTC. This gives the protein CSATGLAGVRETQYF.

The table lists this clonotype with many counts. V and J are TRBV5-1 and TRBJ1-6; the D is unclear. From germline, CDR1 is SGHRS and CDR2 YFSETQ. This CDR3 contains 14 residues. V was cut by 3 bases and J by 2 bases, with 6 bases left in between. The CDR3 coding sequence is TGCGCCAGCAGCTCAGGACCCTATAATTCACCCCTCCACTTT. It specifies CASSSGPYNSPLHF.

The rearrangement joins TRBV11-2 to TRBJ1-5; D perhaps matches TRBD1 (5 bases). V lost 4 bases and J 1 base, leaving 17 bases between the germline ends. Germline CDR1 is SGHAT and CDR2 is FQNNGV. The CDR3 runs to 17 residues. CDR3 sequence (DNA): TGTGCCAGCAGCTCTAAGCCGAAGGGACCCAGCAATCAGCCCCAGCATTTT. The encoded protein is CASSSKPKGPSNQPQHF.

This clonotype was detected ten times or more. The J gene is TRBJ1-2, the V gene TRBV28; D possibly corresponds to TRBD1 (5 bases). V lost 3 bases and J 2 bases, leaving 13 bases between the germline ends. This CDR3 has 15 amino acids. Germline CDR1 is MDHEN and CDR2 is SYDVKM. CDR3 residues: CASSFGLWGNYGYTF. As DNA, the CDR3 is TGTGCCAGCAGTTTCGGACTCTGGGGGAACTATGGCTACACCTTC.

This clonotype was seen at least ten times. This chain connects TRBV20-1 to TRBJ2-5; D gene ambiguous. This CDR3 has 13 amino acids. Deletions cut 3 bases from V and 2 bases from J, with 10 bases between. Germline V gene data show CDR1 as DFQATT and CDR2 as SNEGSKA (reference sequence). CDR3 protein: CSASRTSQETQYF. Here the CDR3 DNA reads TGCAGTGCTAGTAGGACGTCTCAAGAGACCCAGTACTTC.

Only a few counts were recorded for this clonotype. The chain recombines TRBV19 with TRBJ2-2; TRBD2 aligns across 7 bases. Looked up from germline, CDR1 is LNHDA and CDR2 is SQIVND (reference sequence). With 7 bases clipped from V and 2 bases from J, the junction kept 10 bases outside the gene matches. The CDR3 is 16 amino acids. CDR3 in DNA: TGTGCCAGTACCCCCCCAAGCGGGGCTAACACCGGGGAGCTGTTTTTT. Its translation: CASTPPSGANTGELFF.

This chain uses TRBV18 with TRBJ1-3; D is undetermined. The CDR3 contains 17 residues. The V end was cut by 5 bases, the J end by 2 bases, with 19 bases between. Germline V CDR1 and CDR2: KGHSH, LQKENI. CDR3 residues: CASSFSSQMAAGNTIYF. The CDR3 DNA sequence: TGTGCCAGCTCATTCAGTTCACAGATGGCGGCTGGAAACACCATATATTTT.

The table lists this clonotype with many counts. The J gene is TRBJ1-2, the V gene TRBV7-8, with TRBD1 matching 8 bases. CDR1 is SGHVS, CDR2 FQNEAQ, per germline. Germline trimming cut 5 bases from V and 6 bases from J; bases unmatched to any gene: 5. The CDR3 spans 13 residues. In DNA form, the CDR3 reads TGTGCCAGCAGCCTGGACAGGGTTAATGGCTACACCTTC. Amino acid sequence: CASSLDRVNGYTF.

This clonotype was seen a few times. CDR3: CASSLQGTSYEQYF. In DNA form, the CDR3 reads TGCGCCAGCAGCTTGCAGGGGACCTCCTACGAGCAGTACTTC. V and J are TRBV5-1 and TRBJ2-7, with D perhaps matching TRBD1 (6 bases). Germline values: CDR1 SGHRS, CDR2 YFSETQ. There are 14 residues in the CDR3. V was pared by 1 base and J by 0 bases, with 8 bases between.

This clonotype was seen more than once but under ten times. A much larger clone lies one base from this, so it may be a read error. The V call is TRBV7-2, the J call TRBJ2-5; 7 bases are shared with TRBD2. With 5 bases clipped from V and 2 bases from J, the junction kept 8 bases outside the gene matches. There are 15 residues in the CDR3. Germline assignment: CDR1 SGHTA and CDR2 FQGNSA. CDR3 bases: TGTGCCAGCAGCCCCTGTACTAGCGAACAAGAGACCCAGTACTTC. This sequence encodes CASSPCTSEQETQYF.

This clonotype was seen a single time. Here the CDR3 DNA reads TGTGCCAGCAGTTACGCGCAGGACAGGGTTGGGGAGACCCAGTACTTC. It codes for CASSYAQDRVGETQYF. The chain combines TRBV6-2 or TRBV6-3 with TRBJ2-5; 8 bases agree with TRBD1. V was clipped by 2 bases and J by 5 bases; unmatched bases: 10. The CDR3 length is 16 residues. Germline V gene lookup returns CDR1 MNHEY and CDR2 SVGEGT.

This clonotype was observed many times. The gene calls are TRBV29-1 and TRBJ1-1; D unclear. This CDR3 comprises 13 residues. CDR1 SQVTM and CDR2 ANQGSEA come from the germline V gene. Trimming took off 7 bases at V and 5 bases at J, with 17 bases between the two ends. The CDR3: CSAERGEQTEAFF. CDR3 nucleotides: TGCAGCGCCGAACGCGGGGAACAAACTGAAGCTTTCTTT.

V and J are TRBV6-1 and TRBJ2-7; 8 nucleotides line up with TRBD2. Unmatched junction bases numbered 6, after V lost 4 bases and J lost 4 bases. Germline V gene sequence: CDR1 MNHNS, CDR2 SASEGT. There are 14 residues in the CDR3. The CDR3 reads CASSVAGPVYEQYF. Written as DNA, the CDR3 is TGTGCCAGCAGTGTAGCGGGACCCGTATACGAGCAGTACTTC.

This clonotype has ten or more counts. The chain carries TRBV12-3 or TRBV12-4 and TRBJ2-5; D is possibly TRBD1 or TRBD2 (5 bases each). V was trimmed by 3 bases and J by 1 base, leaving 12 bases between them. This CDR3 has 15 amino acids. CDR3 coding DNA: TGTGCCAGCAGTTTTTCGGAGAGGGGCCAAGAGACCCAGTACTTC. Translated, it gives CASSFSERGQETQYF.

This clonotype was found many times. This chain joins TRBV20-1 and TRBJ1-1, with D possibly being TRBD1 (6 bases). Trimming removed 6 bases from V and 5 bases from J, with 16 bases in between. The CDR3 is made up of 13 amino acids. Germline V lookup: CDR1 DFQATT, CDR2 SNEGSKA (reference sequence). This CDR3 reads CSASIGGWTEAFF. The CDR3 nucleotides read TGCAGTGCGTCTATCGGGGGCTGGACTGAAGCTTTCTTT.

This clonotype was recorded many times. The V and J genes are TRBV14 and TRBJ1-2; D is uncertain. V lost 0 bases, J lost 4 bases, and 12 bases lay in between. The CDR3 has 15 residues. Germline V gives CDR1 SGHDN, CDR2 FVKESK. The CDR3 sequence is CASSQDRAVLYGYTF. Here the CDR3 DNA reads TGTGCCAGCAGCCAAGATCGGGCCGTTCTCTATGGCTACACCTTC.

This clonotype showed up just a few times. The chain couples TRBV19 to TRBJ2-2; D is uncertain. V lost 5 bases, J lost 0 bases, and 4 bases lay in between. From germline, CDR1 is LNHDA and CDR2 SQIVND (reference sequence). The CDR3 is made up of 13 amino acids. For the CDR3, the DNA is TGTGCCAGTAGTCGGCCGAACACCGGGGAGCTGTTTTTT. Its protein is CASSRPNTGELFF.

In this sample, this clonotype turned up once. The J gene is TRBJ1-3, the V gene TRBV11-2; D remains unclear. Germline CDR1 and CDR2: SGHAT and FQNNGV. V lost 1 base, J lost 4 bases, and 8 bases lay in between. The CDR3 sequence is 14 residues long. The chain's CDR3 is CASSLGLGGNTIYF. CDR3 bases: TGTGCCAGCAGCTTAGGACTAGGAGGAAACACCATATATTTT.

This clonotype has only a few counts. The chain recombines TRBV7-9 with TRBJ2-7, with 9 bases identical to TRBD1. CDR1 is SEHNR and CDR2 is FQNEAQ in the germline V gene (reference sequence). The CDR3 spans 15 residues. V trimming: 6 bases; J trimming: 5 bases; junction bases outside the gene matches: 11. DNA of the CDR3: TGTGCCAGCAGACCGACCGGGACAGGGTTTAACGAGCAGTACTTC. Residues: CASRPTGTGFNEQYF.